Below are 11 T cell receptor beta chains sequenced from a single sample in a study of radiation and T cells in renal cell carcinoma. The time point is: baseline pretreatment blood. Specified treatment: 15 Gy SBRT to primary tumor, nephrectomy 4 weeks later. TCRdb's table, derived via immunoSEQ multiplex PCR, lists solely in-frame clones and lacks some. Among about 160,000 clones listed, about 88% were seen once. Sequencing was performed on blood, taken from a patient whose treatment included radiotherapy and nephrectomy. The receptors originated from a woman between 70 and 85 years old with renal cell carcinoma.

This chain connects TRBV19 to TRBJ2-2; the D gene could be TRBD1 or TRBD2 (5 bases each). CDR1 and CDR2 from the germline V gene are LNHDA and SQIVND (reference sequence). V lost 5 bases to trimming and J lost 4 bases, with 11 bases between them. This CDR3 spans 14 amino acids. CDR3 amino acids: CASSPGTATGELFF. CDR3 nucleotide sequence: TGTGCCAGTAGTCCCGGGACGGCCACCGGGGAGCTGTTTTTT.

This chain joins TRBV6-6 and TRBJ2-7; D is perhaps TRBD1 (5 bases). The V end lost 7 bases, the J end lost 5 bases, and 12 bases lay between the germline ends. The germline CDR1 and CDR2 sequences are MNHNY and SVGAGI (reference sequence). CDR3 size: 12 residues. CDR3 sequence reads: CASMAGMNEQYF. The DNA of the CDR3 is TGTGCCAGCATGGCAGGGATGAACGAGCAGTACTTC.

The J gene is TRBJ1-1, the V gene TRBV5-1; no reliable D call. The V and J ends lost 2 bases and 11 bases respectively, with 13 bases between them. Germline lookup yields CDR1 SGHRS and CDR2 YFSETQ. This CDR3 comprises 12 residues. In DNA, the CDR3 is TGCGCCAGCAGCTTCGATCGCAAGGCGGCTTTCTTT. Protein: CASSFDRKAAFF.

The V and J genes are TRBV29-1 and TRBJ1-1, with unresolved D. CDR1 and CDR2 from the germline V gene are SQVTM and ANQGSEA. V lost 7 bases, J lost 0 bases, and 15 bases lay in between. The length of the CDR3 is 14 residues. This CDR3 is CSGRLITVNTEAFF. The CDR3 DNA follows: TGCAGCGGTCGTTTGATAACAGTGAACACTGAAGCTTTCTTT.

CDR3 sequence: CASSLSAVPGELFF. DNA of the CDR3: TGTGCCAGCAGCTTATCGGCAGTTCCGGGGGAGCTGTTTTTT. J is TRBJ2-2 and V is TRBV7-3; D remains unclear. Trimming took off 2 bases at V and 8 bases at J, with 12 bases between the two ends. The V gene's germline CDR1 is SGHTA and CDR2 FQGTGA. This CDR3 contains 14 residues. The whole variable domain, remainder taken from reference TRBV7-3 and TRBJ2-2, is GAGVSQTPSNKVTEKGKYVELRCDPISGHTALYWYRQSLGQGPEFLIYFQGTGAADDSGLPNDRFFAVRPEGSVSTLKIQRTERGDSAVYLCASSLSAVPGELFFGEGSRLTVL.

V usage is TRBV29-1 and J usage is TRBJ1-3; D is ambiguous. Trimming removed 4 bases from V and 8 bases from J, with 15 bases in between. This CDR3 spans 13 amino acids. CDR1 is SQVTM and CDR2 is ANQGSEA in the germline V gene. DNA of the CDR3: TGCAGCGTTGGGACTGGGCTTTGGGACACCATATATTTT. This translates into CSVGTGLWDTIYF.

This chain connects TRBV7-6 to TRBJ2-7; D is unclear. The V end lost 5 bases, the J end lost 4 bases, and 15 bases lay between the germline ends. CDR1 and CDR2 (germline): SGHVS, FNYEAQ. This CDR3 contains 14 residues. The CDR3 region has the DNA TGTGCCAGCAGCCCCAACAGACCGACTTACGAGCAGTACTTC. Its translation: CASSPNRPTYEQYF.

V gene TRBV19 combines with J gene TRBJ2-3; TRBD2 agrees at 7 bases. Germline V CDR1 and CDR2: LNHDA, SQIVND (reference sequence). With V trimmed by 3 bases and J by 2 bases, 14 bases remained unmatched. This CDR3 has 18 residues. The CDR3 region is CASSIIMMGTTITDTQYF. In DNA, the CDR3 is TGTGCCAGTAGTATTATCATGATGGGGACTACTATCACAGATACGCAGTATTTT.

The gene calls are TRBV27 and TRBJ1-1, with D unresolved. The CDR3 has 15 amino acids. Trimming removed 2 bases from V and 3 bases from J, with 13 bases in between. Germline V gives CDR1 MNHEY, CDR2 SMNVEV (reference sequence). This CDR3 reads CASSLIGEADTEAFF. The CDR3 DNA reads TGTGCCAGCAGTTTAATCGGGGAGGCGGACACTGAAGCTTTCTTT.

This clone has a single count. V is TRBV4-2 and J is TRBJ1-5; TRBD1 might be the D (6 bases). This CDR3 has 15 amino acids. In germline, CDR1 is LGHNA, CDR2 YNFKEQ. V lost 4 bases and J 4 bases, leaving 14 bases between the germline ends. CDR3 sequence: CASSREWDNNQPQHF. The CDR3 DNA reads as TGTGCCAGCAGCCGAGAGTGGGACAATAATCAGCCCCAGCATTTT.

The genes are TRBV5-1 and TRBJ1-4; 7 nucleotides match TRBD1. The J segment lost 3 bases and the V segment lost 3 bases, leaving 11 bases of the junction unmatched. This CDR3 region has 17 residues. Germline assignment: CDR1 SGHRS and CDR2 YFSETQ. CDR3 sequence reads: CASSWKPDRVPNEKLFF. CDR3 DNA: TGCGCCAGCAGCTGGAAACCCGACAGGGTCCCTAATGAAAAACTGTTTTTT.